The 12 T cell receptor beta chains reported below all come from one sample, sequenced in a study of blood T cell repertoires in COVID-19. Sequencing used immunoSEQ multiplex PCR; TCRdb keeps in-frame clones, though not all of them. The profile shows 30,000 or so clones, more than 80% of them singletons. Input material: peripheral blood. Source of these receptors: a human donor in a cohort sampled during active COVID-19.

This clone occurred a few times. The chain links TRBV7-9 to TRBJ1-5; 8 bases align to TRBD1. The CDR3 is 17 amino acids. The J segment lost 1 base and the V segment lost 1 base, leaving 6 bases of the junction unmatched. From germline, CDR1 is SEHNR and CDR2 FQNEAQ (reference sequence). CDR3: CASSLDGRGLSNQPQHF. CDR3 nucleotides: TGTGCCAGCAGCTTAGACGGCAGGGGGCTAAGCAATCAGCCCCAGCATTTT.

This chain links TRBV5-1 with TRBJ2-7; TRBD1 agrees at 8 bases. CDR1 is SGHRS, CDR2 YFSETQ, per germline. The CDR3 contains 14 residues. After removal of 5 bases from V and 2 bases from J, the junction contained 6 bases not matched to a gene. CDR3 sequence: CASRLQDRAYEQYF. CDR3 bases: TGCGCCAGCAGGCTTCAGGACAGGGCCTACGAGCAGTACTTC.

This rearrangement joins TRBV29-1 to TRBJ2-7; TRBD2 might be the D (6 bases). V was cut by 6 bases and J by 6 bases, with 15 bases left in between. Germline CDR1 reads SQVTM; CDR2 reads ANQGSEA. The CDR3 totals 12 residues. CDR3 DNA: TGCAGCGTCCGGGACTCCCTGAGCGAGCAGTACTTC. Amino acids: CSVRDSLSEQYF.

The rearrangement joins TRBV11-2 to TRBJ1-1, with D possibly being TRBD1 (6 bases). Trimming pared 6 bases from V and 0 bases from J, leaving 14 bases between. In germline, CDR1 is SGHAT, CDR2 FQNNGV. The CDR3 consists of 15 residues. This CDR3 reads CASSLTGLVNTEAFF. For the CDR3, the DNA is TGTGCCAGCAGTCTCACAGGGTTGGTGAACACTGAAGCTTTCTTT.

The chain carries TRBV9 and TRBJ1-3, with D unclear. The CDR3 loop spans 17 amino acids. Germline V lookup: CDR1 SGDLS, CDR2 YYNGEE. V lost 0 bases and J 0 bases, leaving 13 bases between the germline ends. The CDR3 sequence is CASSVVAEVYSGNTIYF. The CDR3 DNA reads TGTGCCAGCAGCGTAGTCGCCGAGGTTTACTCTGGAAACACCATATATTTT. Based on the CDR3 plus reference TRBV9 and TRBJ1-3, the full variable domain is DSGVTQTPKHLITATGQRVTLRCSPRSGDLSVYWYQQSLDQGLQFLIQYYNGEERAKGNILERFSAQQFPDLHSELNLSSLELGDSALYFCASSVVAEVYSGNTIYFGEGSWLTVV.

The genes are TRBV18 and TRBJ2-2; TRBD1 matches 7 bases. Trimming took 3 bases from V and 0 from J; bases not matched to a gene: 7. The CDR3 length is 17 residues. Per germline, CDR1 KGHSH and CDR2 LQKENI. The CDR3, as DNA: TGTGCCAGCTCACCCAATCAAGGGACAGCGAACACCGGGGAGCTGTTTTTT. Translation: CASSPNQGTANTGELFF. Complete variable domain (other parts from reference TRBV18 and TRBJ2-2): NAGVMQNPRHLVRRRGQEARLRCSPMKGHSHVYWYRQLPEEGLKFMVYLQKENIIDESGMPKERFSAEFPKEGPSILRIQQVVRGDSAAYFCASSPNQGTANTGELFFGEGSRLTVL.

This clone was observed a few times. This rearrangement joins TRBV7-2 to TRBJ2-3, with TRBD2 matching 15 bases. CDR1 and CDR2 (germline): SGHTA, FQGNSA. CDR3 size: 16 residues. V dropped 7 bases and J dropped 3; count of bases not matched to a gene: 5. CDR3 sequence reads: CASNPGTSGGTDTQYF. The CDR3 DNA sequence: TGTGCCAGCAACCCCGGGACTAGCGGGGGGACAGATACGCAGTATTTT.

The V gene is TRBV6-5, the J gene TRBJ2-1, with 7 bases matching TRBD2. Germline V gene sequence: CDR1 MNHEY, CDR2 SVGAGI. V gave up 7 bases and J gave up 12 bases; unmatched junction bases: 18. The CDR3 extends over 15 amino acids. The DNA for the CDR3 is TGTGCCAGCAACCAAGCGGGGTTTTTCAATACGGTGCAGTTCTTC. Translated: CASNQAGFFNTVQFF.

The V gene is TRBV18, the J gene TRBJ2-7; D is possibly TRBD1 (6 bases). CDR3 length: 16 residues. Germline CDR1 is KGHSH and CDR2 is LQKENI. Trimming stripped 3 bases from V and 2 bases from J, with 17 bases between. CDR3 in amino acids: CASSPLRWGRTYEQYF. The CDR3 DNA follows: TGTGCCAGCTCACCCCTCAGATGGGGGCGAACCTACGAGCAGTACTTC.

The rearrangement links TRBV18 to TRBJ1-1; D remains ambiguous. The CDR3 covers 14 residues. Germline CDR1 is KGHSH and CDR2 is LQKENI. V lost 3 bases and J 6 bases, leaving 14 bases between the germline ends. The DNA of the CDR3 is TGTGCCAGCTCACCCTTCGACAAATCCGCTGAAGCTTTCTTT. Translation: CASSPFDKSAEAFF.

The rearrangement links TRBV6-6 to TRBJ2-2; possibly TRBD2 for D (6 bases). V was trimmed by 7 bases and J by 0 bases, leaving 12 bases between them. Germline-derived CDR1 and CDR2 are MNHNY and SVGAGI (reference sequence). This CDR3 region has 15 residues. The CDR3 DNA follows: TGTGCCAGCAACCAAGGACTAACGAACACCGGGGAGCTGTTTTTT. It specifies CASNQGLTNTGELFF.

The rearrangement links TRBV10-3 to TRBJ2-3, with D perhaps matching TRBD2 (5 bases). The germline CDR1 and CDR2 sequences are ENHRY and SYGVKD. The CDR3 covers 13 residues. Trimming took 8 bases from V and 4 from J, leaving 13 bases between them. The CDR3 loop is CAIAGGVADTQYF. CDR3 bases: TGTGCCATCGCAGGAGGTGTCGCAGATACGCAGTATTTT.